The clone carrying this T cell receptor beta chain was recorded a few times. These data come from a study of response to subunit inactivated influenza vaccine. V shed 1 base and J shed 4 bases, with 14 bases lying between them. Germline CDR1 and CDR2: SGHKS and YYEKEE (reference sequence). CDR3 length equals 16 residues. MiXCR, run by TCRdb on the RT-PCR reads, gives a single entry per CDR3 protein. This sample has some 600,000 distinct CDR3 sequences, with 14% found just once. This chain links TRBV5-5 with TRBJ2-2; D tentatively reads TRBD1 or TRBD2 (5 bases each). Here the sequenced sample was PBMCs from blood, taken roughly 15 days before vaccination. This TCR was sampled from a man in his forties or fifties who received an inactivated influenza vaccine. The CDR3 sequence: CASSLFQGSATGELFF. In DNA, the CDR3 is TGTGCCAGCAGCTTGTTCCAGGGTAGCGCCACCGGGGAGCTGTTTTTT.